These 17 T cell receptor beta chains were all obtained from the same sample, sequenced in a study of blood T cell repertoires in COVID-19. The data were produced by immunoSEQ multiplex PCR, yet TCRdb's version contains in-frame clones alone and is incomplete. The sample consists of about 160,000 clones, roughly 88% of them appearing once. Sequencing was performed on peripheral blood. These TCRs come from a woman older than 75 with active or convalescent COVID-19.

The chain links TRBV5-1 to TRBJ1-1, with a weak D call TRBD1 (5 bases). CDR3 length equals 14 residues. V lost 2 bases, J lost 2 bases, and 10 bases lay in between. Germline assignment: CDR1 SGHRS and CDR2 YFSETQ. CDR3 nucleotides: TGCGCCAGCAGCTTTCGGCAGGGAAACACTGAAGCTTTCTTT. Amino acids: CASSFRQGNTEAFF.

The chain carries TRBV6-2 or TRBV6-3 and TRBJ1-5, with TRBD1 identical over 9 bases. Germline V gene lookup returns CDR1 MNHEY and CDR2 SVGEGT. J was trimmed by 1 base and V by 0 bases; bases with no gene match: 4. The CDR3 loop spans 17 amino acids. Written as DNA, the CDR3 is TGTGCCAGCAGTTACTCGGGGACAGGGCTGAGCAATCAGCCCCAGCATTTT. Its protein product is CASSYSGTGLSNQPQHF.

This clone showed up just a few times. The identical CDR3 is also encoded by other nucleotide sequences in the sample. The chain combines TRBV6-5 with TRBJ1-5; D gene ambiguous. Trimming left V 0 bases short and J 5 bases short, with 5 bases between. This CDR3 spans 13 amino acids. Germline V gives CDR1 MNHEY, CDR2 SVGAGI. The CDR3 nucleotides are TGTGCCAGCAGTTACTCGCGATATCAGCCCCAGCATTTT. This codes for CASSYSRYQPQHF.

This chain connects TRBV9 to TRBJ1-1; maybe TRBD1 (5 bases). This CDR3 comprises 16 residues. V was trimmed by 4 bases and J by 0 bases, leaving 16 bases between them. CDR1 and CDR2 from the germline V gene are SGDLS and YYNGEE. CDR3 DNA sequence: TGTGCCAGCAGCTCCCCAGGGCAGATGATGAACACTGAAGCTTTCTTT. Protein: CASSSPGQMMNTEAFF.

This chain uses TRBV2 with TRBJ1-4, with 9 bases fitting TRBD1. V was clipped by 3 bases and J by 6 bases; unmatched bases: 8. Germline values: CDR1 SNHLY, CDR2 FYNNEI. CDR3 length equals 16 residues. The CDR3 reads CASSDPRDRAHEKLFF. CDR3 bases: TGTGCCAGCAGTGACCCCCGGGACAGGGCTCATGAAAAACTGTTTTTT.

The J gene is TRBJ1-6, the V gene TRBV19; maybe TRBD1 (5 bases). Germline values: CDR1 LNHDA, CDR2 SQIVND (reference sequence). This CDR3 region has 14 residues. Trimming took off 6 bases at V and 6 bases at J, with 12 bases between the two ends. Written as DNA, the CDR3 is TGTGCCAGTAGCCTTGACAGCTCTAATTCACCCCTCCACTTT. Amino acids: CASSLDSSNSPLHF.

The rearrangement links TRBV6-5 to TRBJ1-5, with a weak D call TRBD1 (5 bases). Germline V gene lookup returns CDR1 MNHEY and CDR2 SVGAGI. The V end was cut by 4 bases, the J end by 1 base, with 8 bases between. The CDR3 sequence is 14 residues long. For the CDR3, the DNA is TGTGCCAGCAGTTCTCGGGGGAGCAATCAGCCCCAGCATTTT. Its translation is CASSSRGSNQPQHF.

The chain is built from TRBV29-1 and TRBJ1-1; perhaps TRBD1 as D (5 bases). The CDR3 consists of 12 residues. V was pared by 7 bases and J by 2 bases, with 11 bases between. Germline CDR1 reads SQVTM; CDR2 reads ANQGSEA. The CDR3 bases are TGCAGCGGGAATCAGGGAAACACTGAAGCTTTCTTT. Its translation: CSGNQGNTEAFF. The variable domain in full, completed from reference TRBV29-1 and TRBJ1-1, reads SAVISQKPSRDICQRGTSLTIQCQVDSQVTMMFWYRQQPGQSLTLIATANQGSEATYESGFVIDKFPISRPNLTFSTLTVSNMSPEDSSIYLCSGNQGNTEAFFGQGTRLTVV.

The CDR3 loop is CAISDSRDTYGYTF. CDR3 coding DNA: TGTGCCATCAGTGATTCCCGGGACACATATGGCTACACCTTC. The V call is TRBV10-3, the J call TRBJ1-2, with D possibly matching TRBD1 (6 bases). V was clipped by 3 bases and J by 5 bases, with 13 bases between them. This CDR3 has 14 amino acids. The V gene's germline CDR1 is ENHRY and CDR2 SYGVKD.

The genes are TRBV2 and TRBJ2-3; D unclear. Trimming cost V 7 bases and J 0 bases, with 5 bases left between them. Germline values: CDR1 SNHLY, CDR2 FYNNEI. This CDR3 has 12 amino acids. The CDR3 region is CASTYSTDTQYF. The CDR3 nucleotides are TGTGCCAGCACCTATAGCACAGATACGCAGTATTTT.

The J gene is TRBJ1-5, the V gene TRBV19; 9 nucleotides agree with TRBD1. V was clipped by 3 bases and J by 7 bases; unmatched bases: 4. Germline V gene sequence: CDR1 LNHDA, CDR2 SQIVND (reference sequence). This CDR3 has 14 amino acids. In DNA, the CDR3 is TGTGCCAGTAGTATGGGACAGGGTGGACAGCCCCAGCATTTT. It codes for CASSMGQGGQPQHF.

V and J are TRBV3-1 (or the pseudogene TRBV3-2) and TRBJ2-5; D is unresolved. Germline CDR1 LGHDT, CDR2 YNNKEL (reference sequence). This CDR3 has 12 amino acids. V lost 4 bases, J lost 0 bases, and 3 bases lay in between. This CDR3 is CASSPYQETQYF. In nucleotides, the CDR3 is TGTGCCAGCAGCCCTTACCAAGAGACCCAGTACTTC.

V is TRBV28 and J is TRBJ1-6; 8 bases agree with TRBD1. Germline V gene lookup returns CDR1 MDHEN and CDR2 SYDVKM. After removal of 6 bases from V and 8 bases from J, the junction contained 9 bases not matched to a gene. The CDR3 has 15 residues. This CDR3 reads CASRARDRQYSPLHF. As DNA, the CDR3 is TGTGCCAGCAGAGCCCGGGACAGGCAATATTCACCCCTCCACTTT.

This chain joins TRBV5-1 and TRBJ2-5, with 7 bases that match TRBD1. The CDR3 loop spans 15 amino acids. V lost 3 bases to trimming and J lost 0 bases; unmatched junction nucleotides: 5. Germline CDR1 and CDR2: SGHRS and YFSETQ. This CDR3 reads CASSSGQTYQETQYF. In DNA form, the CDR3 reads TGCGCCAGCAGCTCGGGACAGACGTACCAAGAGACCCAGTACTTC.

The CDR3 region is CASSRPGLPYEQYF. The CDR3 DNA follows: TGTGCCAGCAGTCGCCCGGGACTCCCCTACGAGCAGTACTTC. The genes are TRBV27 and TRBJ2-7, with a possible D match to TRBD2 (6 bases). Deletions cut 5 bases from V and 2 bases from J, with 13 bases between. There are 14 residues in the CDR3. The germline gives CDR1 MNHEY, CDR2 SMNVEV (reference sequence).

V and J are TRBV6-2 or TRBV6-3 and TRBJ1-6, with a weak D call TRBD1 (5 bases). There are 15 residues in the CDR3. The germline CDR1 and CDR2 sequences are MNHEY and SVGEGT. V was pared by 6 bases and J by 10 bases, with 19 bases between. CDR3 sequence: CASSGPGRGDSPLHF. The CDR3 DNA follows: TGTGCCAGCAGCGGACCGGGACGCGGGGACTCACCCCTCCACTTT.

This CDR3 reads CASSLGRGGNQPQHF. The DNA for the CDR3 is TGTGCCAGCAGCTTAGGTCGGGGTGGCAATCAGCCCCAGCATTTT. The chain combines TRBV7-8 with TRBJ1-5; D not resolved. The CDR3 contains 15 residues. Deletions cut 1 base from V and 2 bases from J, with 9 bases between. The germline gives CDR1 SGHVS, CDR2 FQNEAQ.